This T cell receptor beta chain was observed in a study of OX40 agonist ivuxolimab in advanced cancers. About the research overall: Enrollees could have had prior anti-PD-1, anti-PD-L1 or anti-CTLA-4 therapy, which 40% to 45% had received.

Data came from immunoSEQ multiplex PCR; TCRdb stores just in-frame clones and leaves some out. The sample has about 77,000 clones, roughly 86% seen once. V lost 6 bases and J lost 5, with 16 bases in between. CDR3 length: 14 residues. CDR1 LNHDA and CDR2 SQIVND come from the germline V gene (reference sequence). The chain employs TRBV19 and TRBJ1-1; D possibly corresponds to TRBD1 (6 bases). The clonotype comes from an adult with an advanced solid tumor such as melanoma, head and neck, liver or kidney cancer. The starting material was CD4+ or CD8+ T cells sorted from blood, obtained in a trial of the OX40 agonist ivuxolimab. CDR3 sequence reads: CASRWGGLETEAFF. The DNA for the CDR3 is TGTGCCAGTAGATGGGGGGGGCTGGAGACTGAAGCTTTCTTT.